This TCR beta chain is from a study of blood T cells in healthy people across ages. Across the whole study: Template switching captured about one barcoded beta molecule per two T cells.

General study findings and limits: Unsorted PBMCs ruled out conclusive naive versus antigen-experienced comparison. Long-lived and aged donors differed, with more naive CD4+ cells and higher diversity in the long-lived.

This clonotype was counted between two and nine times. Its antigen remains unknown. CDR1 and CDR2 from the germline V gene are SGHKS and YYEKEE (reference sequence). CDR3 length equals 15 residues. Trimming cost V 4 bases and J 0 bases, with 14 bases left between them. Through a sample-barcoded 5' primer and a J-beta primer mix, a second PCR was run for roughly 7 to 11 cycles. One entry per CDR3 protein, called by TCRdb with MiXCR from the 5' RACE reads. Of 700,000 or so distinct CDR3 sequences listed, 35% to 50% are singletons. The TCR comes from an elderly man in good health. The rearrangement links TRBV5-5 to TRBJ2-7; D may be TRBD1 (6 bases). The specimen sequenced was blood. Here the CDR3 DNA reads TGTGCCAGCAGCGCCTCCGGGACAACCTCCTACGAGCAGTACTTC. Translating gives CASSASGTTSYEQYF.